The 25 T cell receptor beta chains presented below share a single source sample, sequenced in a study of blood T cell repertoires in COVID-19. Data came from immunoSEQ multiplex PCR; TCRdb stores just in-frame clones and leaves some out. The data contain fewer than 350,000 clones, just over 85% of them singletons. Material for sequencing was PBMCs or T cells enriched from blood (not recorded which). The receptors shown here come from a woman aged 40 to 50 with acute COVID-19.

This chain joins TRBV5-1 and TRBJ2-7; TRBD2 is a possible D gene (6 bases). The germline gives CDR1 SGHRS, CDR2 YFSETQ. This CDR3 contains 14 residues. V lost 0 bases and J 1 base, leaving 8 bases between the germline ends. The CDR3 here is CASSLDGGSYEQYF. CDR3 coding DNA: TGCGCCAGCAGCTTGGACGGGGGATCCTACGAGCAGTACTTC.

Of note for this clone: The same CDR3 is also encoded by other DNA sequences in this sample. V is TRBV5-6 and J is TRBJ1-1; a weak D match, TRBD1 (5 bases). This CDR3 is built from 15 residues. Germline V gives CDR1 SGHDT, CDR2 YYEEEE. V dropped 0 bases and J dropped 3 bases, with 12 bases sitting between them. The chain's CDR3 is CASSLDGGRDTEAFF. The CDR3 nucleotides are TGTGCCAGCAGCTTGGATGGTGGCAGGGACACTGAAGCTTTCTTT. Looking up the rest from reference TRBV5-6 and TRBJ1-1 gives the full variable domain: DAGVTQSPTHLIKTRGQQVTLRCSPKSGHDTVSWYQQALGQGPQFIFQYYEEEERQRGNFPDRFSGHQFPNYSSELNVNALLLGDSALYLCASSLDGGRDTEAFFGQGTRLTVV.

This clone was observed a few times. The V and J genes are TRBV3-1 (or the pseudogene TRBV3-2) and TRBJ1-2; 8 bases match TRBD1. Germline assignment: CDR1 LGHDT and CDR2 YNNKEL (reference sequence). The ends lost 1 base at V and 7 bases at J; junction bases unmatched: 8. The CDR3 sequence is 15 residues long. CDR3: CASSQAGGYVSGYTF. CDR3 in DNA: TGTGCCAGCAGCCAAGCAGGGGGCTACGTCTCTGGCTACACCTTC.

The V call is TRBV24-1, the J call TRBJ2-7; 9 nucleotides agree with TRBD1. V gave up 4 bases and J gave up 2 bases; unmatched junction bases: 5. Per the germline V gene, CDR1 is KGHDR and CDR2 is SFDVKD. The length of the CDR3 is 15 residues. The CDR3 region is CATSDHRGRPYEQYF. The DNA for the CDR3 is TGTGCCACCAGTGACCACAGGGGGCGGCCCTACGAGCAGTACTTC.

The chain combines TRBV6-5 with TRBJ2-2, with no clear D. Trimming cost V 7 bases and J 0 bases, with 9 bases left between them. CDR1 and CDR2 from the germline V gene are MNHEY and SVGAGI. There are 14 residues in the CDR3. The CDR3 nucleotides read TGTGCCAGCATATGGCAGGCGAACACCGGGGAGCTGTTTTTT. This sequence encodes CASIWQANTGELFF.

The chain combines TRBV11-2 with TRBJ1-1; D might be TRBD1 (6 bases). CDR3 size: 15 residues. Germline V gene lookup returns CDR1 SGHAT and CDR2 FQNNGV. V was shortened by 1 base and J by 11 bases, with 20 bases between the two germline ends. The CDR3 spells CASSLVGGPRLLAFF. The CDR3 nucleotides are TGTGCCAGCAGCTTAGTCGGGGGGCCTCGTCTTCTCGCTTTCTTT.

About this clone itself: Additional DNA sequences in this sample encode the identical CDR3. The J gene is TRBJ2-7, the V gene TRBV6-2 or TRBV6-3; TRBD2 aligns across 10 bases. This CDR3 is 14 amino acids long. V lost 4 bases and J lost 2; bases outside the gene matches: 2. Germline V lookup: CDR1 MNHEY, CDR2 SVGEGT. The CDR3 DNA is TGTGCCAGCAGTTCTCTAGCGGGGGCCTACGAGCAGTACTTC. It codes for CASSSLAGAYEQYF.

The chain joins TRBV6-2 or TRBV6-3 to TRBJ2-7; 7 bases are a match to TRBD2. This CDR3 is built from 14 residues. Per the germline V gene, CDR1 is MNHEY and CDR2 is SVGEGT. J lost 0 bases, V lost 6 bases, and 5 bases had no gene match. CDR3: CASSRDYPSYEQYF. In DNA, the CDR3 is TGTGCCAGCAGCCGGGACTATCCCTCCTACGAGCAGTACTTC.

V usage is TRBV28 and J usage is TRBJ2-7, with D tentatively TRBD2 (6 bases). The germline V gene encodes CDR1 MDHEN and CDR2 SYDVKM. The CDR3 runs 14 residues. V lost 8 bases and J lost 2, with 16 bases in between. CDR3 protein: CASGTGGATYEQYF. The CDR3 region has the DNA TGTGCCAGCGGGACCGGCGGGGCGACCTACGAGCAGTACTTC.

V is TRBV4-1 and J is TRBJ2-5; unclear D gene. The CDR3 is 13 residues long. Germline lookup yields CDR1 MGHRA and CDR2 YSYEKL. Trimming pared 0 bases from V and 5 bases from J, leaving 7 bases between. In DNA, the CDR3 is TGCGCCAGCAGCCAAGATCAGTGGGAGACCCAGTACTTC. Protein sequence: CASSQDQWETQYF.

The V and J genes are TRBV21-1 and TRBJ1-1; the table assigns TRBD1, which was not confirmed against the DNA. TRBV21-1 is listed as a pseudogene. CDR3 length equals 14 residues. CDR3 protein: CASSRDRGTVEAFF. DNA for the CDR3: TGTGCCAGCAGCAGGGACAGGGGGACAGTTGAAGCTTTCTTT.

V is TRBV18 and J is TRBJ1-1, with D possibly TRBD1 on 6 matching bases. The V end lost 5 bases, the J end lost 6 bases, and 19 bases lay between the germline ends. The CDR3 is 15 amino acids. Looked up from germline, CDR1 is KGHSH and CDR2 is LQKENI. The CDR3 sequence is CASSSSSLRTAEAFF. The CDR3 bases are TGTGCCAGCTCATCCTCCTCTTTAAGGACAGCTGAAGCTTTCTTT.

CDR3 protein: CASSAGGARYGYTF. The DNA for the CDR3 is TGTGCCAGCAGCGCAGGGGGCGCGCGGTATGGCTACACCTTC. V is TRBV5-4 and J is TRBJ1-2, with 8 bases fitting TRBD1. V gave up 4 bases and J gave up 5 bases; unmatched junction bases: 7. The CDR3 has 14 amino acids. In germline, CDR1 is SGHNT, CDR2 YYREEE (reference sequence). Full variable domain (outside the CDR3, taken from reference TRBV5-4 and TRBJ1-2): ETGVTQSPTHLIKTRGQQVTLRCSSQSGHNTVSWYQQALGQGPQFIFQYYREEENGRGNFPPRFSGLQFPNYSSELNVNALELDDSALYLCASSAGGARYGYTFGSGTRLTVV.

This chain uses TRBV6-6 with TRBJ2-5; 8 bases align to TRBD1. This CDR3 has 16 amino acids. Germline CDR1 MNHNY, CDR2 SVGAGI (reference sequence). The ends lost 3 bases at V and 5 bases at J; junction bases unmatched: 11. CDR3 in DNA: TGTGCCAGCAGTTATGTTCGGCGCAGGGGGCAGGAGACCCAGTACTTC. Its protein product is CASSYVRRRGQETQYF.

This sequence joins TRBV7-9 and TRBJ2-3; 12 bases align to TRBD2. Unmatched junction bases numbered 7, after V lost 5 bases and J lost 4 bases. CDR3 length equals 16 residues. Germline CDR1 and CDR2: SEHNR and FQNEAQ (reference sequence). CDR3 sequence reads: CASSLTSGRSADTQYF. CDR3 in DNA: TGTGCCAGCAGCCTTACTAGCGGGAGGAGCGCAGATACGCAGTATTTT.

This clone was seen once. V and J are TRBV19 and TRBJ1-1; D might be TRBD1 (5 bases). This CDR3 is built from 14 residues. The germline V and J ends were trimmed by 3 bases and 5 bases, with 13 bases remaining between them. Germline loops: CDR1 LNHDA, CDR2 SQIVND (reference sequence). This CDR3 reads CASSIIREGTEAFF. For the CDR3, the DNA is TGTGCCAGTAGTATCATCAGGGAGGGAACTGAAGCTTTCTTT.

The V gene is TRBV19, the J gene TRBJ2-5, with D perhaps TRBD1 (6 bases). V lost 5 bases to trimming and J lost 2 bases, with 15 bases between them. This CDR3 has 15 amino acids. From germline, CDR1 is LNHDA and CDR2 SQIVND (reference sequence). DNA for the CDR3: TGTGCCAGTAGTCCGCTACAGGGAAGGCAAGAGACCCAGTACTTC. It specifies CASSPLQGRQETQYF. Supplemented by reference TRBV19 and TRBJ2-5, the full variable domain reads DGGITQSPKYLFRKEGQNVTLSCEQNLNHDAMYWYRQDPGQGLRLIYYSQIVNDFQKGDIAEGYSVSREKKESFPLTVTSAQKNPTAFYLCASSPLQGRQETQYFGPGTRLLVL.

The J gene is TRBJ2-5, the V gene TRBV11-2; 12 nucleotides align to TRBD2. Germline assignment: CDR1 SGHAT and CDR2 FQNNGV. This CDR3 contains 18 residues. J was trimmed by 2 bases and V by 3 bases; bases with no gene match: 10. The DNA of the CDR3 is TGTGCCAGCAGCTTCACTAGCGGGAGGCCCTCATATCAAGAGACCCAGTACTTC. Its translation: CASSFTSGRPSYQETQYF.

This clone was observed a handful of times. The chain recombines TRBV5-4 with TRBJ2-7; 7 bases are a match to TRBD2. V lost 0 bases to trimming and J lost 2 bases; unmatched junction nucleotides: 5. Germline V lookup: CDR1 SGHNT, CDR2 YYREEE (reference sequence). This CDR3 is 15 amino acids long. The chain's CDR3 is CASSLGAGVTYEQYF. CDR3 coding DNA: TGTGCCAGCAGCTTGGGCGCGGGGGTGACCTACGAGCAGTACTTC.

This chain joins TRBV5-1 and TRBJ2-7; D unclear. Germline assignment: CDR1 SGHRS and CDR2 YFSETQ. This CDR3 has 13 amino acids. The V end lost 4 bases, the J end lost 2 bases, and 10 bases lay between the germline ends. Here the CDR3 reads CASSPTETYEQYF. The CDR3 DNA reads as TGCGCCAGCAGCCCTACAGAAACCTACGAGCAGTACTTC.

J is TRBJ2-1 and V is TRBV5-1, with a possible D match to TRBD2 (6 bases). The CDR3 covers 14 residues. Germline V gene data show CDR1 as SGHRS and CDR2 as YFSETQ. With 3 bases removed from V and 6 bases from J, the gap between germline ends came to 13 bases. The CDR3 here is CASSSGLDVNEQFF. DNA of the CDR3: TGCGCCAGCAGCTCGGGACTGGATGTCAATGAGCAGTTCTTC.

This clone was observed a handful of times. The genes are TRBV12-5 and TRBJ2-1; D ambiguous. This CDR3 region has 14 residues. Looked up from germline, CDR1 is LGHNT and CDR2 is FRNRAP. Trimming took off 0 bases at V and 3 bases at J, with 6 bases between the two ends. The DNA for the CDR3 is TGTGCTAGTGGTTTGGTTAGGAGCTACAATGAGCAGTTCTTC. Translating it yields CASGLVRSYNEQFF.

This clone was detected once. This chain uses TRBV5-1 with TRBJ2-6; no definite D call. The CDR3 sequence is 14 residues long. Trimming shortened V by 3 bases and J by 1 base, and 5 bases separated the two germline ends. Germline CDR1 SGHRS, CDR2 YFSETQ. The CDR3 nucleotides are TGCGCCAGCAGCTATTCATCTGGGGCCAACGTCCTGACTTTC. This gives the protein CASSYSSGANVLTF.

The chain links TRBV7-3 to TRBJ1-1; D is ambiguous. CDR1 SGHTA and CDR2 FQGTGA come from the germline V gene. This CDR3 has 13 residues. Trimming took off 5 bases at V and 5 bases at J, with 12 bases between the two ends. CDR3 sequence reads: CASSHEQRTEAFF. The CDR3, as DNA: TGTGCCAGCAGCCACGAGCAGCGGACTGAAGCTTTCTTT.

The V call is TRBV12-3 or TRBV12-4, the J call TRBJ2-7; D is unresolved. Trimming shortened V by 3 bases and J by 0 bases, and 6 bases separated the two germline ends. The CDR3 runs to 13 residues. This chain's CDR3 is CASSFPISYEQYF. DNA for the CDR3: TGTGCCAGCAGTTTCCCAATCTCCTACGAGCAGTACTTC.